This TCR beta chain is from a study of T cells in Graves' hyperthyroidism and ophthalmopathy. Overall study results and limits: Progression to ophthalmopathy was predicted a median of approximately seven months early. Expanded thyroid clonotypes (above 0.001) were mostly also found in blood.

The hyperthyroidism patients had all been newly diagnosed, and their disease duration was under 2 months. Their ages ranged from 18 to 65 years. Exclusion of a patient resulted from uncontrolled infection, other autoimmune disease, pregnancy or lactation. Authors of the study amplified TCR beta CDR3 regions from RNA transcripts. Primed by the HTBI set, a first-round RT-PCR was run on the TCR CDR3. TCRdb ran MiXCR on the multiplex PCR reads and lists one entry per CDR3 protein. Of under 450,000 distinct CDR3 sequences listed, 13% are singletons. Germline lookup yields CDR1 SEHNR and CDR2 FQNEAQ (reference sequence). The CDR3 covers 14 residues. V was shortened by 5 bases and J by 5 bases, with 15 bases between the two germline ends. There are many counts of this clonotype. Antigen unknown.

The V call is TRBV7-9, the J call TRBJ2-5; D assignment may be TRBD1 or TRBD2 (5 bases each). Material for sequencing was blood. The sequence was collected from a man aged 30 to 39 with Graves' hyperthyroidism that later progressed to Graves' ophthalmopathy. DNA of the CDR3: TGTGCCAGCAGCGGGACGCTAGTCGGGGAGACCCAGTACTTC. Translated: CASSGTLVGETQYF.